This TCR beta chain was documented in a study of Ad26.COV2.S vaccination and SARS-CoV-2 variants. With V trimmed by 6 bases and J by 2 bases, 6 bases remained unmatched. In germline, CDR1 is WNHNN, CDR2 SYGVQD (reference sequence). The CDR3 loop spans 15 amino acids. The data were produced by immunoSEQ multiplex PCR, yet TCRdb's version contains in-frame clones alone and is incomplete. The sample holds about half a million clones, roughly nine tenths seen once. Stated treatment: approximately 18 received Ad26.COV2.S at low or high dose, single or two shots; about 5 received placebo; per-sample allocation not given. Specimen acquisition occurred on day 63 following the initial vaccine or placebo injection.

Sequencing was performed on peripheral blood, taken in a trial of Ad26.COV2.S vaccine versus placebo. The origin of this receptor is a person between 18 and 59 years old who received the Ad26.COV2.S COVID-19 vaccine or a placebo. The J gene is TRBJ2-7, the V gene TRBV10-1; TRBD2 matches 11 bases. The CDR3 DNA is TGCGCCAGCAGCTCAGGACTAGCGGGTACCTACGAGCAGTACTTC. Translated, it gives CASSSGLAGTYEQYF.